This entry lists 28 T cell receptor beta chains sequenced from one sample in a study of cytomegalovirus exposure and HLA in healthy donors. Primers: 60 Vbeta forward and 13 Jbeta reverse. TCRdb's copy holds only in-frame clones and misses some; the assay was immunoSEQ multiplex PCR. Of over 100,000 clones in the sample, roughly 60% were seen once. Sequencing used PBMCs. These receptors were taken from a woman aged 40 to 50 in good health and CMV-seronegative.

This CDR3 is CATSRDGGELFF. The CDR3 DNA follows: TGTGCCACCAGCAGAGACGGCGGGGAGCTGTTTTTT. The chain couples TRBV15 to TRBJ2-2; no definite D call. The CDR3 contains 12 residues. The ends were cut back, 0 bases at V and 7 bases at J, with 3 bases in the middle. The germline gives CDR1 LNHNV, CDR2 YYDKDF (reference sequence).

J is TRBJ2-2 and V is TRBV6-5; unclear D gene. This CDR3 contains 13 residues. Germline V gives CDR1 MNHEY, CDR2 SVGAGI. Trimming pared 4 bases from V and 6 bases from J, leaving 9 bases between. CDR3 sequence: CASSFAGSGELFF. The DNA of the CDR3 is TGTGCCAGCAGTTTTGCAGGATCCGGGGAGCTGTTTTTT.

In its sample, this clone was seen a few times. The chain recombines TRBV2 with TRBJ2-2; tentatively, D is TRBD1 (6 bases). V gave up 6 bases and J gave up 4 bases, with 21 bases separating them. The CDR3 loop spans 17 amino acids. Per the germline V gene, CDR1 is SNHLY and CDR2 is FYNNEI. The CDR3 reads CASRAAYREWTTGELFF. CDR3 bases: TGTGCCAGCAGGGCGGCCTACAGGGAGTGGACCACCGGGGAGCTGTTTTTT. The full variable domain, with the rest looked up from reference TRBV2 and TRBJ2-2, is EPEVTQTPSHQVTQMGQEVILRCVPISNHLYFYWYRQILGQKVEFLVSFYNNEISEKSEIFDDQFSVERPDGSNFTLKIRSTKLEDSAMYFCASRAAYREWTTGELFFGEGSRLTVL.

This clone was found a few times. This chain joins TRBV6-6 and TRBJ2-3; tentative D call: TRBD2 (5 bases). Germline assignment: CDR1 MNHNY and CDR2 SVGAGI (reference sequence). The V end lost 7 bases, the J end lost 3 bases, and 20 bases lay between the germline ends. The CDR3 runs to 16 residues. DNA for the CDR3: TGTGCCAGCACCACCAGACGGAACGGAGGAACAGATACGCAGTATTTT. It translates to CASTTRRNGGTDTQYF.

The rearrangement uses TRBV4-2 and TRBJ1-5; D unclear. The germline V and J ends were trimmed by 2 bases and 8 bases, with 16 bases remaining between them. Germline CDR1 is LGHNA and CDR2 is YNFKEQ. The CDR3 loop spans 15 amino acids. The chain's CDR3 is CASSQSDSSREPQHF. The CDR3 DNA follows: TGTGCCAGCAGCCAAAGCGACTCATCGAGGGAGCCCCAGCATTTT.

In nucleotides, the CDR3 is TGTGCCAGCAGCTTAAGGGGTCTCAGCAATCAGCCCCAGCATTTT. Translation: CASSLRGLSNQPQHF. The rearrangement uses TRBV5-5 and TRBJ1-5, with D possibly matching TRBD1 (5 bases). The CDR3 loop spans 15 amino acids. V dropped 2 bases and J dropped 1 base, with 10 bases sitting between them. The V gene's germline CDR1 is SGHKS and CDR2 YYEKEE (reference sequence). The complete variable domain, with remaining parts taken from reference TRBV5-5 and TRBJ1-5, reads DAGVTQSPTHLIKTRGQQVTLRCSPISGHKSVSWYQQVLGQGPQFIFQYYEKEERGRGNFPDRFSARQFPNYSSELNVNALLLGDSALYLCASSLRGLSNQPQHFGDGTRLSIL.

This clone was observed a handful of times. The chain uses TRBV19 and TRBJ1-3, with D unresolved. Germline CDR1 reads LNHDA; CDR2 reads SQIVND (reference sequence). This CDR3 is built from 15 residues. Trimming took off 10 bases at V and 2 bases at J, with 18 bases between the two ends. Here the CDR3 DNA reads TGTGCCACAACACTACCTGGAGGAACTGGAAACACCATATATTTT. It yields the protein CATTLPGGTGNTIYF.

V and J are TRBV19 and TRBJ2-6; TRBD1 might be the D (6 bases). Between the trimmed V and J ends, which lost 7 bases and 1 base, there was a span of 14 bases. The CDR3 is made up of 16 amino acids. Germline V CDR1 and CDR2: LNHDA, SQIVND (reference sequence). The CDR3 DNA follows: TGTGCCAGTAACCAACCTACAGGGTCTGGGGCCAACGTCCTGACTTTC. Its translation: CASNQPTGSGANVLTF.

This clone came up a few times. The chain is built from TRBV15 and TRBJ1-3, with 9 bases lining up with TRBD1. This CDR3 contains 15 residues. Trimming at V came to 6 bases and at J to 1 base, leaving 4 bases not matched to a gene. Germline V gene sequence: CDR1 LNHNV, CDR2 YYDKDF (reference sequence). As DNA, the CDR3 is TGTGCCACCAGAAGGGACAGGGCTTCTGGAAACACCATATATTTT. Its protein product is CATRRDRASGNTIYF.

Only a few counts were recorded for this clone. The J gene is TRBJ1-1, the V gene TRBV28, with D perhaps matching TRBD1 (6 bases). CDR3 size: 15 residues. Germline CDR1 and CDR2: MDHEN and SYDVKM. The V gene lost 5 bases and the J gene lost 4 bases, with 17 bases spanning the gap. The CDR3 sequence: CASSVGGGRGTEAFF. DNA of the CDR3: TGTGCCAGCAGTGTGGGGGGGGGCAGAGGCACTGAAGCTTTCTTT.

Here the CDR3 DNA reads TGTGCCAGCAGTTTTGGGGGAGGGGACGGCTCCTACGAGCAGTACTTC. Translation: CASSFGGGDGSYEQYF. The chain has TRBV28 and TRBJ2-7; 7 bases fit TRBD2. Germline V gives CDR1 MDHEN, CDR2 SYDVKM. CDR3 length equals 16 residues. J lost 0 bases, V lost 3 bases, and 8 bases had no gene match.

The genes are TRBV7-2 and TRBJ2-5; 7 bases match TRBD2. Germline lookup yields CDR1 SGHTA and CDR2 FQGNSA. The V gene end was trimmed by 4 bases and the J gene end by 6 bases; junction bases not matched to a gene: 14. The CDR3 runs to 16 residues. The CDR3 DNA is TGTGCCAGCAGCTCTCCGGTCGGGGGGTCGGGAAAGACCCAGTACTTC. It yields the protein CASSSPVGGSGKTQYF.

This chain joins TRBV4-1 and TRBJ2-1, with 8 bases identical to TRBD2. The CDR3 is 16 amino acids. Germline CDR1 reads MGHRA; CDR2 reads YSYEKL. V lost 1 base and J lost 4; bases outside the gene matches: 6. CDR3 nucleotide sequence: TGCGCCAGCAGCCAAGGTCAGGGACTAGTATACAATGAGCAGTTCTTC. It codes for CASSQGQGLVYNEQFF.

The CDR3 DNA is TGTGCCAGCAGCTTACCGGGACAGGGACGCTCTGGGGCCAACGTCCTGACTTTC. Protein product: CASSLPGQGRSGANVLTF. The chain recombines TRBV5-4 with TRBJ2-6; 9 bases are shared with TRBD1. Germline lookup yields CDR1 SGHNT and CDR2 YYREEE (reference sequence). The length of the CDR3 is 18 residues. The V segment lost 2 bases and the J segment 0 bases; nucleotides outside the gene matches: 6.

The rearrangement links TRBV19 to TRBJ2-2, with D perhaps matching TRBD2 (6 bases). CDR1 and CDR2 from the germline V gene are LNHDA and SQIVND (reference sequence). Trimming removed 2 bases from V and 3 bases from J, with 13 bases in between. The CDR3 extends over 16 amino acids. The CDR3 nucleotides read TGTGCCAGTAGTATACTTGGAGGGGACGACACCGGGGAGCTGTTTTTT. This translates into CASSILGGDDTGELFF.

As to this clone: Its ends do not fully match the called genes, so a read error is possible. CDR3 coding DNA: TGTGCCAGCAGCTTAGAGAAAGGGCGGACAGGTTTT. It specifies CASSLEKGRTGF. J is TRBJ1-1 and V is TRBV7-9; 7 bases are a match to TRBD1. The CDR3 has 12 residues. Germline CDR1 SEHNR, CDR2 FQNEAQ (reference sequence).

J is TRBJ2-3 and V is TRBV10-1; 12 nucleotides line up with TRBD2. The ends lost 3 bases at V and 6 bases at J; junction bases unmatched: 7. Per the germline V gene, CDR1 is WNHNN and CDR2 is SYGVQD (reference sequence). The CDR3 is 16 residues long. In nucleotides, the CDR3 is TGCGCCAGCAGTGAAGGAGGACTAGCGGGGAGGGATACGCAGTATTTT. Protein product: CASSEGGLAGRDTQYF.

CDR3 sequence (DNA): TGTGCCAGCAGCACCCGGACAGGTGAAGACCGGAGGGAAAAACTGTTTTTT. It is translated as CASSTRTGEDRREKLFF. V and J are TRBV9 and TRBJ1-4, with 7 bases fitting TRBD1. Per germline, CDR1 SGDLS and CDR2 YYNGEE. Trimming cost V 4 bases and J 8 bases; bases outside gene matches: 17. The CDR3 loop spans 17 amino acids.

The chain is built from TRBV5-1 and TRBJ2-3, with TRBD1 identical over 7 bases. V was pared by 0 bases and J by 4 bases, with 11 bases of the junction left unmatched. CDR3 length: 17 residues. Germline V gene data show CDR1 as SGHRS and CDR2 as YFSETQ. CDR3 region: CASSLEVRNRGADTQYF. In DNA form, the CDR3 reads TGCGCCAGCAGCTTGGAGGTTCGGAACAGGGGTGCAGATACGCAGTATTTT.

The chain has TRBV7-8 and TRBJ1-1; 7 bases map to TRBD1. The germline V gene has CDR1 SGHVS and CDR2 FQNEAQ. With V trimmed by 6 bases and J by 4 bases, 11 bases remained unmatched. This CDR3 spans 15 amino acids. The CDR3 loop is CASSRFDRVSTEAFF. DNA for the CDR3: TGTGCCAGCAGTCGATTCGACAGGGTGAGCACTGAAGCTTTCTTT.

CDR3 DNA sequence: TGTGCCAGCAGCTCGACCGGGTCATCCCACGAGCAGTACTTC. It yields the protein CASSSTGSSHEQYF. The genes are TRBV7-6 and TRBJ2-7, with no clear D. The germline gives CDR1 SGHVS, CDR2 FNYEAQ. V lost 4 bases, J lost 5 bases, and 15 bases lay in between. The CDR3 is made up of 14 amino acids.

This clone was seen only a few times. Relative to the germline gene, one junction end is altered; a read error may explain this. V and J are TRBV5-8 and TRBJ1-1; 8 bases align to TRBD1. The CDR3 has 14 residues. The germline V gene encodes CDR1 SGHTS and CDR2 YDEGEE. The CDR3, as DNA: TGTGCCAGCAGCTTGCAGGGGGCGAACACTGAAGATTTCTTT. Protein sequence: CASSLQGANTEDFF.

The rearrangement joins TRBV7-9 to TRBJ1-1; D perhaps matches TRBD1 (6 bases). The germline CDR1 and CDR2 sequences are SEHNR and FQNEAQ (reference sequence). The V and J ends lost 5 bases and 3 bases respectively, with 19 bases between them. CDR3 length equals 16 residues. CDR3 coding DNA: TGTGCCAGCAGCCCCTACGGACAGAAAGGGTACACTGAAGCTTTCTTT. Protein: CASSPYGQKGYTEAFF.

This clone was seen only a few times. The V call is TRBV28, the J call TRBJ2-2; D unresolved. Germline assignment: CDR1 MDHEN and CDR2 SYDVKM. The length of the CDR3 is 12 residues. Trimming removed 3 bases from V and 4 bases from J, with 3 bases in between. The CDR3 here is CASSLATGELFF. CDR3 in DNA: TGTGCCAGCAGTTTGGCCACCGGGGAGCTGTTTTTT.

The chain combines TRBV5-6 with TRBJ2-5; D call uncertain. Germline loops: CDR1 SGHDT, CDR2 YYEEEE. The ends were cut back, 2 bases at V and 4 bases at J, with 9 bases in the middle. The CDR3 is made up of 13 amino acids. CDR3 nucleotide sequence: TGTGCCAGCAGCTTAAGGTCGGGAGAGACCCAGTACTTC. This translates into CASSLRSGETQYF.

The chain is built from TRBV19 and TRBJ2-7; D gene unclear. CDR3 length: 12 residues. CDR1 and CDR2 (germline): LNHDA, SQIVND (reference sequence). Trimming removed 4 bases at V and 1 base at J, with 5 bases between. The CDR3 sequence: CASSTSSYEQYF. For the CDR3, the DNA is TGTGCCAGTAGTACCAGTTCCTACGAGCAGTACTTC.

The V call is TRBV27, the J call TRBJ1-6; possibly TRBD1 for D (5 bases). This CDR3 has 15 amino acids. V was shortened by 2 bases and J by 3 bases, with 8 bases between the two germline ends. CDR1 is MNHEY, CDR2 SMNVEV, per germline (reference sequence). CDR3 in amino acids: CASSLGADYNSPLHF. The CDR3 DNA reads TGTGCCAGCAGTTTAGGGGCAGACTATAATTCACCCCTCCACTTT.

The V and J genes are TRBV7-9 and TRBJ1-4, with D unresolved. Germline CDR1 is SEHNR and CDR2 is FQNEAQ (reference sequence). V lost 2 bases to trimming and J lost 5 bases, with 15 bases between them. This CDR3 comprises 16 residues. The CDR3 region is CASSLLTGDRNEKLFF. CDR3 nucleotides: TGTGCCAGCAGCTTACTGACCGGAGACCGGAATGAAAAACTGTTTTTT. The full variable domain, in which reference TRBV7-9 and TRBJ1-4 provide the parts outside the CDR3, is DTGVSQNPRHKITKRGQNVTFRCDPISEHNRLYWYRQTLGQGPEFLTYFQNEAQLEKSRLLSDRFSAERPKGSFSTLEIQRTEQGDSAMYLCASSLLTGDRNEKLFFGSGTQLSVL.